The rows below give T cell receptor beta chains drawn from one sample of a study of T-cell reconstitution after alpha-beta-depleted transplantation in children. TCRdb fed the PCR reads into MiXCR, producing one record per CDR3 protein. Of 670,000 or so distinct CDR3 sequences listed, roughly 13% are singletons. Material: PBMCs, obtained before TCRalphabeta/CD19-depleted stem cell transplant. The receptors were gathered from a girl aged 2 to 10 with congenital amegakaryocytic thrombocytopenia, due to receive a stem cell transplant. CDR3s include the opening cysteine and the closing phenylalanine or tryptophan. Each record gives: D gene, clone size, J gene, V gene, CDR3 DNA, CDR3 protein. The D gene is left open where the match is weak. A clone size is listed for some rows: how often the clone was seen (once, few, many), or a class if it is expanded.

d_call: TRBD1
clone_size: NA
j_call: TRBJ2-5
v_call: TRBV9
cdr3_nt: TGTGCCAGCAGCTCCGGGACAGTGAGACAAGAGACCCAGTACTTC
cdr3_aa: CASSSGTVRQETQYF

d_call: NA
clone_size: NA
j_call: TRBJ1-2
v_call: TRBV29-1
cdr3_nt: TGCAGCGTTGAAGTATTACCCGGACCTGGTGACTATGGCTACACCTTC
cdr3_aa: CSVEVLPGPGDYGYTF

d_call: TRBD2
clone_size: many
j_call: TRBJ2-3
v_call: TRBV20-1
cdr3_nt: TGCAGTGCTAGAGATCTCAGCCAAGGGACTAGCTTGGATACGCAGTATTTT
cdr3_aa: CSARDLSQGTSLDTQYF

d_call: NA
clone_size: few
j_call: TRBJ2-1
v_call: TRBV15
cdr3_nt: TGTGCCACCAGCCCCCAGGCAGAACTACACAATGAGCAGTTCTTC
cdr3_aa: CATSPQAELHNEQFF

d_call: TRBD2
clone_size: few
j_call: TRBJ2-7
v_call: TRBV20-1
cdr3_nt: TGCAGTGCTAGAGATCGGGCTAGCGGGACCCCTAGCTCCTACGAGCAGTACTTC
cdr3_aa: CSARDRASGTPSSYEQYF

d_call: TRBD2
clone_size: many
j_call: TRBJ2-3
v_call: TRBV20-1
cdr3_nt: TGCAGTGCTCCCCCAGGACTAGCGGCGAGCACAGATACGCAGTATTTT
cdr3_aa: CSAPPGLAASTDTQYF

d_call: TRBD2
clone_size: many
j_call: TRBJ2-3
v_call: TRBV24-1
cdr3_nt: TGTGCCACCAGTGACGGCGGACTAGTCCCTAGCACAGATACGCAGTATTTT
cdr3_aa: CATSDGGLVPSTDTQYF

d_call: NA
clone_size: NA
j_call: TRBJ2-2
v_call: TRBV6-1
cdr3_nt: TGTGCCAGCAGTGAAAATATGGCTAGGGAGCTGTTTTTT
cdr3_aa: CASSENMARELFF

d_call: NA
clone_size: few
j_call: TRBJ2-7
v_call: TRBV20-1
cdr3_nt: TGCAGTGCTAGACGGAGCAGCTCCCCCTACGAGCAGTACTTC
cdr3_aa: CSARRSSSPYEQYF

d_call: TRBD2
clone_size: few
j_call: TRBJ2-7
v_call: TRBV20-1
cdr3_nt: TGCAGTGCTAGAGGCCTAGCGGGAGGTCTCTACGAGCAGTACTTC
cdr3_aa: CSARGLAGGLYEQYF

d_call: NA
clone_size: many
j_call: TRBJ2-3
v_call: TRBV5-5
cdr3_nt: TGTGCCAGCAGCTTGGAACCCACCGCGTGGGATACGCAGTATTTT
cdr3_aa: CASSLEPTAWDTQYF

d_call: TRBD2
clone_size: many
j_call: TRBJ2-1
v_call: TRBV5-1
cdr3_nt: TGCGCCAGCAGCTTGGCTCCGGCGGGAGCCTACAATGAGCAGTTCTTC
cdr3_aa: CASSLAPAGAYNEQFF

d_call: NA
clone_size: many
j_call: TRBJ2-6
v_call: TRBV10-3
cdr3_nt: TGTGCCATCAGAGCGGAGTATCTGAACTCTGGGGCCAACGTCCTGACTTTC
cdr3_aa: CAIRAEYLNSGANVLTF

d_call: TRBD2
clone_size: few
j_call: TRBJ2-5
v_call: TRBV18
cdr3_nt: TGTGCCAGCTCACCGGGACTAGCGGGAGAAGAAGAGACCCAGTACTTC
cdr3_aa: CASSPGLAGEEETQYF

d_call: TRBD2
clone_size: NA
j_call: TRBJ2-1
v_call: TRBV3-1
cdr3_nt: TGTGCCAGCAGCGACGGACTAGCGGTCTCCTACAATGAGCAGTTCTTC
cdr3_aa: CASSDGLAVSYNEQFF

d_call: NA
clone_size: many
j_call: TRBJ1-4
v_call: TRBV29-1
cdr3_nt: TGCAGCGTTCGGCAGGGTTGGGAAGAAAAACTGTTTTTT
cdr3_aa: CSVRQGWEEKLFF

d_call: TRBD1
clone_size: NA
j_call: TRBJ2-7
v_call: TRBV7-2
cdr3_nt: TGTGCCAGCAGCTCCTACTCAGGGGGCGCGTACTTC
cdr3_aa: CASSSYSGGAYF

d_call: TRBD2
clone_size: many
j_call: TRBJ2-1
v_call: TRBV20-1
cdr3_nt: TGCAGTGCTCAAAGCGGGGGACCATACAATGAGCAGTTCTTC
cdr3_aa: CSAQSGGPYNEQFF

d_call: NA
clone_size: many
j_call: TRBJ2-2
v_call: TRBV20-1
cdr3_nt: TGCAGTGCTAGAGATCCTAGCCCAGGGGAGCTGTTTTTT
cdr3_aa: CSARDPSPGELFF

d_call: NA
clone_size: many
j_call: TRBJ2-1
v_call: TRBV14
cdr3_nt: TGTGCCAGCAGCCAAGGGGGGCTGGAGCAGTTCTTC
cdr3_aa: CASSQGGLEQFF

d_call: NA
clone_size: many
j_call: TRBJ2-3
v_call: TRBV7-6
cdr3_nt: TGTGCCAGCAGCTTACGAGCGGATACGCAGTATTTT
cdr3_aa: CASSLRADTQYF

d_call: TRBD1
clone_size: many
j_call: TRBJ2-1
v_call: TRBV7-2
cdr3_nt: TGTGCCAGCAGCAATCTCCTCACAGGGGGCAGAACCCTTGAGCAGTTCTTC
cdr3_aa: CASSNLLTGGRTLEQFF

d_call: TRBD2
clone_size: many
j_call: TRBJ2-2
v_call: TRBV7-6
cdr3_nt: TGTGCCAGCAGCTTAGGCGGGAGTCGGTCCGGGGAGCTGTTTTTT
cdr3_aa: CASSLGGSRSGELFF